The next 29 T cell receptor beta chains were all read from a single sample in a study of blood T cell repertoires in COVID-19. Clones were read by immunoSEQ multiplex PCR, and TCRdb kept only the in-frame ones, dropping some. The table lists tens of thousands of clones, about 84% of them singletons, with 20% to 25% in the top ten. Input material: peripheral blood. The source is a woman over 75 with acute or convalescent COVID-19.

The chain uses TRBV11-3 and TRBJ2-1; 15 bases line up with TRBD2. The trim removed 4 bases at V and 9 bases at J, leaving 4 bases unmatched. CDR1 is SGHNT and CDR2 is YENEEA in the germline V gene. The CDR3 length is 15 residues. The CDR3 DNA reads as TGTGCCAGCAGCTCTCGGACTAGCGGGGGGGGTGAGCAGTTCTTC. This gives the protein CASSSRTSGGGEQFF.

The rearrangement links TRBV5-4 to TRBJ1-1; 8 bases fit TRBD1. Germline-derived CDR1 and CDR2 are SGHNT and YYREEE (reference sequence). The CDR3 runs to 13 residues. Germline trimming cut 1 base from V and 4 bases from J; bases unmatched to any gene: 0. The CDR3: CASSLTGGTEAFF. The CDR3, as DNA: TGTGCCAGCAGCTTGACAGGGGGCACTGAAGCTTTCTTT.

The rearrangement joins TRBV5-4 to TRBJ2-6; 9 bases align to TRBD1. There are 17 residues in the CDR3. Germline V gene sequence: CDR1 SGHNT, CDR2 YYREEE (reference sequence). The junction had 7 bases not matched to a gene; V was cut back by 5 bases and J by 1 base. CDR3 region: CASSFDRGVSGANVLTF. In DNA form, the CDR3 reads TGTGCCAGCAGTTTCGACAGGGGGGTGTCTGGGGCCAACGTCCTGACTTTC.

The CDR3 reads CASSQGISESYEQYV. CDR3 nucleotide sequence: TGTGCCAGCAGCCAAGGGATTAGCGAGTCCTACGAGCAGTACGTC. The chain is built from TRBV3-1 (or the pseudogene TRBV3-2) and TRBJ2-7; the D gene is possibly TRBD2 (5 bases). The V end was cut by 1 base, the J end by 1 base, with 11 bases between. The CDR3 consists of 15 residues. CDR1 LGHDT and CDR2 YNNKEL come from the germline V gene (reference sequence).

Here the CDR3 DNA reads TGTGCCAGCAAGCAGCAGGGGACCTATAATTCACCCCTCCACTTT. Protein: CASKQQGTYNSPLHF. The chain joins TRBV19 to TRBJ1-6; perhaps TRBD1 as D (6 bases). V lost 9 bases and J lost 2, with 14 bases in between. The CDR3 covers 15 residues. Germline CDR1 reads LNHDA; CDR2 reads SQIVND (reference sequence).

The J gene is TRBJ2-6, the V gene TRBV19, with D unresolved. The V end was cut by 3 bases, the J end by 0 bases, with 9 bases between. This CDR3 has 16 amino acids. Germline CDR1 reads LNHDA; CDR2 reads SQIVND (reference sequence). The CDR3, as DNA: TGTGCCAGTAGTATTGGTTCAGTCTCTGGGGCCAACGTCCTGACTTTC. This gives the protein CASSIGSVSGANVLTF.

This sequence joins TRBV9 and TRBJ1-5, with D possibly being TRBD1 (6 bases). V dropped 2 bases and J dropped 5 bases, with 11 bases sitting between them. The germline CDR1 and CDR2 sequences are SGDLS and YYNGEE. The CDR3 is 14 amino acids. For the CDR3, the DNA is TGTGCCAGCAGCGTTCGGGGGGCCGATCAGCCCCAGCATTTT. Translated: CASSVRGADQPQHF.

This chain uses TRBV7-2 with TRBJ1-1; TRBD1 aligns across 7 bases. The length of the CDR3 is 12 residues. Unmatched junction bases numbered 9, after V lost 5 bases and J lost 12 bases. Germline V gene data show CDR1 as SGHTA and CDR2 as FQGNSA. CDR3 coding DNA: TGTGCCAGCAGCCCTTCGACAGGGAGGACTTTCTTT. The encoded protein is CASSPSTGRTFF.

V is TRBV19 and J is TRBJ2-5; 7 bases are a match to TRBD2. This CDR3 has 14 amino acids. The ends lost 5 bases at V and 0 bases at J; junction bases unmatched: 3. Germline V gene sequence: CDR1 LNHDA, CDR2 SQIVND (reference sequence). CDR3 bases: TGTGCCAGTAGTCTGGGGACTAACCAAGAGACCCAGTACTTC. It translates to CASSLGTNQETQYF.

Here the CDR3 reads CATRRLAGLPNTGELFF. The CDR3 DNA reads as TGTGCCACCAGAAGACTAGCGGGTTTACCGAACACCGGGGAGCTGTTTTTT. The chain joins TRBV24-1 to TRBJ2-2; 10 nucleotides agree with TRBD2. The V gene end was trimmed by 7 bases and the J gene end by 0 bases; junction bases not matched to a gene: 7. The CDR3 spans 17 residues. Germline V lookup: CDR1 KGHDR, CDR2 SFDVKD.

This clone was detected only once. The chain employs TRBV7-9 and TRBJ2-1, with 9 bases aligning to TRBD2. Trimming removed 4 bases from V and 6 bases from J; junction bases left unmatched: 7. Germline CDR1 and CDR2: SEHNR and FQNEAQ (reference sequence). There are 15 residues in the CDR3. CDR3 nucleotide sequence: TGTGCCAGCAGCTCGTCTAGCGGGATACTCAATGAGCAGTTCTTC. Protein: CASSSSSGILNEQFF. The whole variable domain, filled in from reference TRBV7-9 and TRBJ2-1, reads DTGVSQNPRHKITKRGQNVTFRCDPISEHNRLYWYRQTLGQGPEFLTYFQNEAQLEKSRLLSDRFSAERPKGSFSTLEIQRTEQGDSAMYLCASSSSSGILNEQFFGPGTRLTVL.

This clone was seen only once. The chain combines TRBV15 with TRBJ2-5, with TRBD2 matching over 7 bases. CDR3 length equals 16 residues. J gave up 2 bases and V 1 base, and 7 bases lay outside the gene matches. Germline V lookup: CDR1 LNHNV, CDR2 YYDKDF (reference sequence). The CDR3 region has the DNA TGTGCCACCAGCAGAGCGACCGGGACTACACAAGAGACCCAGTACTTC. This encodes CATSRATGTTQETQYF.

The V call is TRBV12-5, the J call TRBJ2-1; D might be TRBD2 (7 bases). The CDR3 has 15 amino acids. CDR1 is LGHNT and CDR2 is FRNRAP in the germline V gene. Trimming took off 0 bases at V and 4 bases at J, with 10 bases between the two ends. CDR3 nucleotides: TGTGCTAGTGGTTTGGTAGGGGGGGCATACAATGAGCAGTTCTTC. Translated: CASGLVGGAYNEQFF.

The rearrangement joins TRBV7-8 to TRBJ1-6, with 8 bases that match TRBD1. Losses at the gene ends were 5 bases for V and 7 bases for J; bases not matched to a gene: 10. There are 16 residues in the CDR3. Germline V gene sequence: CDR1 SGHVS, CDR2 FQNEAQ. The CDR3 region is CASSPRGQGWNSPLHF. DNA of the CDR3: TGTGCCAGCAGCCCACGAGGACAGGGCTGGAATTCACCCCTCCACTTT.

This rearrangement joins TRBV6-4 to TRBJ1-2; the match to TRBD1 covers 10 bases. From germline, CDR1 is MRHNA and CDR2 SNTAGT. V shed 5 bases and J 7 bases; nucleotides not matched to a gene: 7. The CDR3 is 14 amino acids. DNA of the CDR3: TGTGCCAGCAGTTCCGGGACAGGGGCCGGTGGCTACACCTTC. It codes for CASSSGTGAGGYTF.

The genes are TRBV9 and TRBJ2-5, with 11 nucleotides matching TRBD1. Trimming at V came to 0 bases and at J to 2 bases, leaving 15 bases not matched to a gene. Germline V gene lookup returns CDR1 SGDLS and CDR2 YYNGEE. This CDR3 spans 20 amino acids. The CDR3 sequence is CASSVVTDRGPLVLQETQYF. The CDR3 DNA is TGTGCCAGCAGCGTAGTAACGGACAGGGGGCCACTCGTCTTACAAGAGACCCAGTACTTC.

The chain is built from TRBV9 and TRBJ2-1; 10 bases align to TRBD1. Trimming took 4 bases from V and 2 from J; bases not matched to a gene: 6. Germline V lookup: CDR1 SGDLS, CDR2 YYNGEE. This CDR3 is 16 amino acids long. This CDR3 is CASSFGTGETYNEQFF. The CDR3 nucleotides read TGTGCCAGCAGCTTCGGGACAGGGGAGACCTACAATGAGCAGTTCTTC.

This clone was found once. This chain uses TRBV3-1 (or the pseudogene TRBV3-2) with TRBJ2-4, with 13 bases that match TRBD2. V lost 1 base and J lost 8; bases outside the gene matches: 11. This CDR3 is 18 amino acids long. CDR1 and CDR2 (germline): LGHDT, YNNKEL (reference sequence). This chain's CDR3 is CASSQGAGWTSGGDIQYF. The DNA for the CDR3 is TGTGCCAGCAGCCAAGGGGCAGGATGGACTAGCGGGGGAGACATTCAGTACTTC.

The DNA for the CDR3 is TGTGCCAGTAGTATTAAGCCCTCAGGGATGGGAACAGATACGCAGTATTTT. It codes for CASSIKPSGMGTDTQYF. The chain employs TRBV19 and TRBJ2-3; tentatively, D is TRBD1 (5 bases). The CDR3 has 17 amino acids. Deletions cut 3 bases from V and 3 bases from J, with 19 bases between. Per germline, CDR1 LNHDA and CDR2 SQIVND (reference sequence).

This clone was seen a single time. The rearrangement links TRBV29-1 to TRBJ2-3; TRBD1 is a possible D gene (5 bases). CDR1 is SQVTM and CDR2 is ANQGSEA in the germline V gene. The CDR3 has 14 amino acids. Trimming left V 3 bases short and J 1 base short, with 11 bases between. This CDR3 is CSVDQGLRTDTQYF. CDR3 DNA sequence: TGCAGCGTTGATCAGGGCCTGCGCACAGATACGCAGTATTTT.

The chain carries TRBV10-3 and TRBJ1-2; D not resolved. V was cut by 2 bases and J by 2 bases, with 12 bases left in between. Germline CDR1 ENHRY, CDR2 SYGVKD. This CDR3 comprises 15 residues. The DNA for the CDR3 is TGTGCCATCAGTGAGGCGGGCGCGAGGAACTATGGCTACACCTTC. This gives the protein CAISEAGARNYGYTF.

V is TRBV6-5 and J is TRBJ1-6; weak D call: TRBD1 (5 bases). Germline CDR1 is MNHEY and CDR2 is SVGAGI. The CDR3 covers 15 residues. V was shortened by 2 bases and J by 6 bases, with 11 bases between the two germline ends. DNA for the CDR3: TGTGCCAGCAGTTACATGGCAGGGCGTAATTCACCCCTCCACTTT. Protein: CASSYMAGRNSPLHF.

This clone appeared once. This chain uses TRBV28 with TRBJ1-2; no definite D call. The CDR3 consists of 15 residues. CDR1 and CDR2 from the germline V gene are MDHEN and SYDVKM. V was cut by 5 bases and J by 4 bases, with 17 bases left in between. The CDR3 protein is CASSPLTQEGYGYTF. Written as DNA, the CDR3 is TGTGCCAGCAGTCCCTTGACCCAGGAGGGCTATGGCTACACCTTC.

The rearrangement links TRBV11-3 to TRBJ2-5; TRBD1 aligns across 8 bases. V lost 5 bases, J lost 0 bases, and 11 bases stayed unmatched. Germline CDR1 SGHNT, CDR2 YENEEA. The CDR3 is 17 residues long. The CDR3 coding sequence is TGTGCCAGCAGCCCGCGGGGACAGGACTCGTACCAAGAGACCCAGTACTTC. This codes for CASSPRGQDSYQETQYF.

The chain recombines TRBV6-1 with TRBJ1-6, with D unresolved. Germline values: CDR1 MNHNS, CDR2 SASEGT. Trimming cost V 1 base and J 11 bases, with 9 bases left between them. This CDR3 is 13 amino acids long. CDR3 in DNA: TGTGCCAGCAGTGAAGTGTACATGGCACCCCTCCACTTT. Translated: CASSEVYMAPLHF.

This chain joins TRBV6-6 and TRBJ2-1; TRBD1 matches 7 bases. This CDR3 comprises 19 residues. The V gene end was trimmed by 5 bases and the J gene end by 0 bases; junction bases not matched to a gene: 16. In germline, CDR1 is MNHNY, CDR2 SVGAGI (reference sequence). The CDR3 is CASSPGQTLRRLSYNEQFF. The DNA for the CDR3 is TGTGCCAGCAGTCCGGGACAGACCCTCCGGCGCCTCTCCTACAATGAGCAGTTCTTC.

This clone was seen just once. This chain uses TRBV5-1 with TRBJ2-7; a possible D gene is TRBD1 (6 bases). Trimming took 2 bases from V and 0 from J, leaving 12 bases between them. Germline CDR1 and CDR2: SGHRS and YFSETQ. The CDR3 is made up of 15 amino acids. The CDR3: CASSLQGLSSYEQYF. CDR3 bases: TGCGCCAGCAGCTTACAGGGATTGAGCTCCTACGAGCAGTACTTC.

The CDR3 DNA is TGCGCCAGCAAAGTATCAACAGGGAGGGTTTTGGATGGCTACACCTTC. Translated: CASKVSTGRVLDGYTF. The rearrangement joins TRBV5-1 to TRBJ1-2, with D perhaps TRBD1 (6 bases). This CDR3 spans 16 amino acids. V lost 6 bases, J lost 6 bases, and 24 bases lay in between. CDR1 SGHRS and CDR2 YFSETQ come from the germline V gene. Complete variable domain (other parts from reference TRBV5-1 and TRBJ1-2): KAGVTQTPRYLIKTRGQQVTLSCSPISGHRSVSWYQQTPGQGLQFLFEYFSETQRNKGNFPGRFSGRQFSNSRSEMNVSTLELGDSALYLCASKVSTGRVLDGYTFGSGTRLTVV.

The rearrangement uses TRBV7-9 and TRBJ1-6, with TRBD1 identical over 9 bases. Germline V gene lookup returns CDR1 SEHNR and CDR2 FQNEAQ (reference sequence). This CDR3 spans 15 amino acids. With 2 bases clipped from V and 7 bases from J, the junction kept 3 bases outside the gene matches. Here the CDR3 DNA reads TGTGCCAGCAGCTTACGGACAGGGGTGAATTCACCCCTCCACTTT. It is translated as CASSLRTGVNSPLHF.